This TCR beta chain was retrieved from a study of Graves' ophthalmopathy and Graves' hyperthyroidism. Aged 18 to 65, hyperthyroidism patients had been newly diagnosed, with under 2 months' duration. This clonotype was counted ten times or more. For repertoire sequencing, the TCR beta CDR3 regions were amplified from RNA transcripts. The library came from an HTBI-primed first-round RT-PCR and a second-round multiplex PCR. TCRdb re-derived calls from the multiplex PCR reads in MiXCR, one entry per CDR3 protein. The data show 500,000 to 700,000 distinct CDR3 sequences, around a fifth seen once. This receptor was obtained from a woman aged 18-30 years with stable Graves' hyperthyroidism. Some clones in this sample may be carry-over from other donors' samples. The sequenced sample consisted of peripheral blood.

The CDR3 loop is CSVARRISGYGYTF. In nucleotides, the CDR3 is TGCAGCGTTGCTAGGAGGATTTCGGGCTATGGCTACACCTTC. This chain connects TRBV29-1 to TRBJ1-2; the D is unclear. Trimming took 4 bases from V and 4 from J, leaving 16 bases between them. CDR3 length equals 14 residues. The germline V gene encodes CDR1 SQVTM and CDR2 ANQGSEA.